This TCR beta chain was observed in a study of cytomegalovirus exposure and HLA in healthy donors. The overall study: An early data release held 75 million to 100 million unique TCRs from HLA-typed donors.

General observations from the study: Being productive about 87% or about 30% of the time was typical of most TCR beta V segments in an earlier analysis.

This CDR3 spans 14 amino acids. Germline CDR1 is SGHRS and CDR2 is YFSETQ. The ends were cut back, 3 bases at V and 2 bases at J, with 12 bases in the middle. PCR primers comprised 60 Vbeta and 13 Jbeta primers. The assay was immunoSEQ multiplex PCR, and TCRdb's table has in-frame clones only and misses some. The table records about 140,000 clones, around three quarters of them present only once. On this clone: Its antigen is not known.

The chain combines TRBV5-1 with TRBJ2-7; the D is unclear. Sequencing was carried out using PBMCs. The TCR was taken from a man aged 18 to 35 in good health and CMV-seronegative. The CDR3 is CASSYSVTPYEQYF. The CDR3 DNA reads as TGCGCCAGCAGCTACTCGGTTACCCCCTACGAGCAGTACTTC.